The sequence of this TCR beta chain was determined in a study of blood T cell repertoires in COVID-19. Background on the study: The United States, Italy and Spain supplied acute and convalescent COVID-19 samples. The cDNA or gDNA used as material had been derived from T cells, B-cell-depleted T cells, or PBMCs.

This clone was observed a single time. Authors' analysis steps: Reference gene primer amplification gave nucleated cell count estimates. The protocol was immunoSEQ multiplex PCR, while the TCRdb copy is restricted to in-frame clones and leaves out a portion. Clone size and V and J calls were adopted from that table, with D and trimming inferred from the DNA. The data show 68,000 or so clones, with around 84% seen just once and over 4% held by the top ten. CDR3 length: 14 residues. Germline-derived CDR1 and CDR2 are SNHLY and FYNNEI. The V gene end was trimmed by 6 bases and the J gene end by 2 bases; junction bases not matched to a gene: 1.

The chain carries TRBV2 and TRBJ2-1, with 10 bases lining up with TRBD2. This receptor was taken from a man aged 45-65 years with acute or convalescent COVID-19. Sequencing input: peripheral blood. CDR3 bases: TGTGCCAGCAGAGCGGGAGGGCCCTACAATGAGCAGTTCTTC. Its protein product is CASRAGGPYNEQFF.